The 25 T cell receptor beta chains below all came from one sample that was sequenced in a study of cytomegalovirus exposure and HLA in healthy donors. PCR was performed using 60 Vbeta and 13 Jbeta primers. Profiled with immunoSEQ multiplex PCR; TCRdb holds only in-frame clones, not every one. The sample has 150,000 to 200,000 clones, approximately 86% seen once. Sequences were obtained from PBMCs. All receptors come from a male donor in good health and CMV-seronegative.

The chain carries TRBV9 and TRBJ2-1, with 8 bases that match TRBD2. The CDR3 has 15 residues. V gave up 7 bases and J gave up 8 bases; unmatched junction bases: 14. Germline CDR1 SGDLS, CDR2 YYNGEE. CDR3 in amino acids: CASSRLLSGSYEQFF. The CDR3 nucleotides are TGTGCCAGCTCCCGACTGCTGAGCGGGAGTTATGAGCAGTTCTTC.

The chain is built from TRBV2 and TRBJ2-1, with 13 bases identical to TRBD2. V shed 6 bases, J shed 8 bases, and the junction held 7 bases outside the gene matches. Germline CDR1 and CDR2: SNHLY and FYNNEI. The CDR3 spans 15 residues. In nucleotides, the CDR3 is TGTGCCAGCAGCACCGGGACTAGCGGGGCCGATGAGCAGTTCTTC. Protein: CASSTGTSGADEQFF.

In this sample, this clone turned up a few times. This chain uses TRBV28 with TRBJ2-2; 13 bases agree with TRBD2. Germline CDR1 is MDHEN and CDR2 is SYDVKM. This CDR3 is built from 15 residues. V shed 3 bases, J shed 14 bases, and the junction held 9 bases outside the gene matches. The CDR3 sequence is CASSFSLRTSGSLFF. CDR3 sequence (DNA): TGTGCCAGCAGTTTTTCACTTAGGACTAGCGGGAGCCTGTTTTTT.

The CDR3 region is CASSFTQGAEAFF. As DNA, the CDR3 is TGTGCCAGCAGCTTTACTCAGGGGGCTGAAGCTTTCTTT. This rearrangement joins TRBV11-2 to TRBJ1-1, with TRBD1 matching over 7 bases. Germline V gene data show CDR1 as SGHAT and CDR2 as FQNNGV. This CDR3 contains 13 residues. J gave up 6 bases and V 3 bases, and 4 bases lay outside the gene matches.

This clone was detected only a few times. The rearrangement joins TRBV9 to TRBJ2-5; tentatively, D is TRBD2 (6 bases). The J call may be faulty, since TRBJ2-7 better matches the DNA end. This CDR3 is built from 14 residues. Germline values: CDR1 SGDLS, CDR2 YYNGEE. CDR3 in DNA: TGTGCCAGCAGCCCCACGGGGGTAACCTACGAGCAGTACTTC. It encodes CASSPTGVTYEQYF.

The chain carries TRBV28 and TRBJ1-1; perhaps TRBD1 as D (5 bases). Germline loops: CDR1 MDHEN, CDR2 SYDVKM. Trimming stripped 2 bases from V and 11 bases from J, with 15 bases between. The CDR3 loop spans 13 amino acids. Here the CDR3 reads CASSLPGFPLAFF. Here the CDR3 DNA reads TGTGCCAGCAGTTTACCAGGGTTTCCGTTGGCTTTCTTT.

This clone was recorded a few times. The CDR3: CASSAQGGNQPQHF. CDR3 nucleotide sequence: TGTGCCAGCAGCGCACAGGGGGGCAATCAGCCCCAGCATTTT. This chain connects TRBV6-5 to TRBJ1-5; 8 bases line up with TRBD1. The CDR3 sequence is 14 residues long. Per germline, CDR1 MNHEY and CDR2 SVGAGI. J gave up 2 bases and V 6 bases, and 3 bases lay outside the gene matches.

This clone was seen a few times. The chain joins TRBV7-8 to TRBJ2-3; 7 bases are shared with TRBD2. The J segment lost 7 bases and the V segment lost 5 bases, leaving 15 bases of the junction unmatched. The CDR3 sequence is 16 residues long. Germline V gene data show CDR1 as SGHVS and CDR2 as FQNEAQ. For the CDR3, the DNA is TGTGCCAGCAGCGGAGGATACAGCGGGGAGGGTTATACGCAGTATTTT. Translated: CASSGGYSGEGYTQYF.

For the CDR3, the DNA is TGTGCCAGCAGAGGGGCGGAGTACGAGCAGTACTTC. It specifies CASRGAEYEQYF. This sequence joins TRBV6-6 and TRBJ2-7, with a possible D match to TRBD1 (5 bases). The CDR3 covers 12 residues. The germline gives CDR1 MNHNY, CDR2 SVGAGI (reference sequence). Trimming took 6 bases from V and 4 from J, leaving 10 bases between them.

For this clone: At one boundary the junction diverges from the germline segment, which might be a read error. The chain couples TRBV5-1 to TRBJ1-4; 7 bases align to TRBD1. Germline CDR1 SGHRS, CDR2 YFSETQ. CDR3 length: 17 amino acids. The chain's CDR3 is CASSLFATKGAKEKLFF. CDR3 DNA sequence: TGCGCCAGCAGCTTGTTTGCTACCAAGGGGGCTAAGGAAAAACTGTTTTTT.

The chain recombines TRBV7-6 with TRBJ2-3, with 12 bases aligning to TRBD2. From germline, CDR1 is SGHVS and CDR2 FNYEAQ. The ends lost 10 bases at V and 3 bases at J; junction bases unmatched: 8. This CDR3 comprises 15 residues. CDR3 protein: CATSGGALGTDTQYF. The CDR3 DNA reads as TGTGCCACTAGCGGGGGGGCACTCGGGACAGATACGCAGTATTTT.

This rearrangement joins TRBV5-5 to TRBJ2-3; 7 bases are shared with TRBD2. V trimming: 4 bases; J trimming: 3 bases; junction bases outside the gene matches: 14. The length of the CDR3 is 17 residues. The germline gives CDR1 SGHKS, CDR2 YYEKEE (reference sequence). Here the CDR3 DNA reads TGTGCCAGCAGCCCGACCGTGGGTCTAGCGGAAACAGATACGCAGTATTTT. Protein product: CASSPTVGLAETDTQYF.

The CDR3 spells CASSQGTGWDEKLFF. The CDR3 coding sequence is TGTGCCAGCAGCCAGGGGACAGGGTGGGATGAAAAACTGTTTTTT. This sequence joins TRBV14 and TRBJ1-4; 9 bases are shared with TRBD1. V shed 3 bases and J 6 bases; nucleotides not matched to a gene: 5. CDR1 is SGHDN and CDR2 is FVKESK in the germline V gene. The CDR3 covers 15 residues.

In its sample, this clone was seen a few times. The chain has TRBV28 and TRBJ2-7; 14 bases line up with TRBD2. V shed 5 bases and J 2 bases; nucleotides not matched to a gene: 5. The CDR3 is made up of 16 amino acids. Per germline, CDR1 MDHEN and CDR2 SYDVKM. CDR3 protein: CASSQTSGRATYEQYF. CDR3 coding DNA: TGTGCCAGCAGTCAGACTAGCGGGAGGGCCACCTACGAGCAGTACTTC.

The V call is TRBV2, the J call TRBJ2-1; 12 bases map to TRBD2. V dropped 1 base and J dropped 6; count of bases not matched to a gene: 4. Germline CDR1 and CDR2: SNHLY and FYNNEI. The CDR3 covers 16 residues. The CDR3 DNA reads as TGTGCCAGCAGTGAAGTTTCTAGCGGGGGGGCCAATGAGCAGTTCTTC. Translated: CASSEVSSGGANEQFF.

The V gene is TRBV6-5, the J gene TRBJ1-5, with D perhaps TRBD1 (6 bases). Per germline, CDR1 MNHEY and CDR2 SVGAGI. The CDR3 is made up of 16 amino acids. Trimming shortened V by 3 bases and J by 0 bases, and 12 bases separated the two germline ends. The CDR3 spells CASSYGQPDSNQPQHF. CDR3 nucleotide sequence: TGTGCCAGCAGTTATGGACAGCCCGATAGCAATCAGCCCCAGCATTTT.

This CDR3 reads CASSFSVRDRGTGNTIYF. As DNA, the CDR3 is TGTGCCAGCAGCTTTTCTGTCCGGGACAGGGGTACTGGAAACACCATATATTTT. This chain joins TRBV7-6 and TRBJ1-3, with TRBD1 matching 10 bases. V lost 3 bases to trimming and J lost 2 bases; unmatched junction nucleotides: 10. Germline CDR1 SGHVS, CDR2 FNYEAQ. The CDR3 is made up of 18 amino acids.

DNA of the CDR3: TGTGCCAGCTCACCAGTCGGGGACTATGGCTACACCTTC. It translates to CASSPVGDYGYTF. The J gene is TRBJ1-2, the V gene TRBV18; no clear D gene. The CDR3 runs to 13 residues. V was clipped by 2 bases and J by 3 bases, with 7 bases between them. The germline CDR1 and CDR2 sequences are KGHSH and LQKENI.

This chain connects TRBV19 to TRBJ2-5; possible D gene TRBD1, 5 bases. Deletions cut 7 bases from V and 9 bases from J, with 24 bases between. CDR1 is LNHDA and CDR2 is SQIVND in the germline V gene (reference sequence). This CDR3 has 15 residues. This CDR3 reads CASTHTQGPSSPQYF. The CDR3 DNA reads as TGTGCCAGTACCCACACCCAGGGCCCTTCATCCCCCCAGTACTTC.

The chain carries TRBV9 and TRBJ1-5; no definite D call. Trimming cost V 1 base and J 6 bases, with 11 bases left between them. Germline lookup yields CDR1 SGDLS and CDR2 YYNGEE. The length of the CDR3 is 14 residues. The CDR3 loop reads CASSVSGGSQPQHF. The CDR3 nucleotides read TGTGCCAGCAGCGTATCGGGCGGGAGTCAGCCCCAGCATTTT.

J is TRBJ2-5 and V is TRBV5-1; TRBD2 matches 10 bases. The CDR3 contains 15 residues. Germline trimming cut 1 base from V and 4 bases from J; bases unmatched to any gene: 4. CDR1 and CDR2 from the germline V gene are SGHRS and YFSETQ. DNA of the CDR3: TGCGCCAGCAGCTTGTCGGCTAGCGGGGGAGAGACCCAGTACTTC. This codes for CASSLSASGGETQYF.

This chain uses TRBV6-6 with TRBJ1-2, with 10 bases lining up with TRBD1. Trimming at V came to 2 bases and at J to 8 bases, leaving 8 bases not matched to a gene. CDR1 MNHNY and CDR2 SVGAGI come from the germline V gene (reference sequence). The CDR3 is 15 amino acids. CDR3 in DNA: TGTGCCAGCAGTTACGGGGGACAGGGGTCTAGAGGCTACACCTTC. Protein product: CASSYGGQGSRGYTF.

The rearrangement links TRBV7-2 to TRBJ1-2; D possibly corresponds to TRBD1 (6 bases). CDR1 is SGHTA and CDR2 is FQGNSA in the germline V gene. The V end was cut by 5 bases, the J end by 5 bases, with 21 bases between. The CDR3 covers 16 residues. The CDR3 DNA reads TGTGCCAGCAGCCCCCAGGGGAACCGGGGTGGGTATGGCTACACCTTC. This codes for CASSPQGNRGGYGYTF.

The chain is built from TRBV5-6 and TRBJ2-3; TRBD2 agrees at 9 bases. Per germline, CDR1 SGHDT and CDR2 YYEEEE. V lost 4 bases to trimming and J lost 4 bases; unmatched junction nucleotides: 13. This CDR3 is 17 amino acids long. The CDR3 DNA follows: TGTGCCAGCAGCCCGAGCACTCTAGCGGGGATGGCAGATACGCAGTATTTT. It yields the protein CASSPSTLAGMADTQYF.

CDR3 coding DNA: TGTGCCAGCAGTGCGGACAGGTGGAATTCCTATGGCTACACCTTC. Amino acids: CASSADRWNSYGYTF. V usage is TRBV2 and J usage is TRBJ1-2; 7 nucleotides line up with TRBD1. Per the germline V gene, CDR1 is SNHLY and CDR2 is FYNNEI. The CDR3 runs to 15 residues. Trimming took 4 bases from V and 4 from J; bases not matched to a gene: 9.